The 21 T cell receptor beta chains presented below share a single source sample, sequenced in a study of T cell changes during pregnancy in multiple sclerosis. Data came from immunoSEQ multiplex PCR; TCRdb stores just in-frame clones and leaves some out. Of about 44,000 clones detected, roughly 92% appear once; the ten largest clones hold roughly 0.69%. The sample in question was CD4+ T cells from peripheral blood mononuclear cells, obtained in the first trimester of pregnancy. The receptors come from a female donor with multiple sclerosis, enrolled in a pregnancy study.

The gene calls are TRBV7-8 and TRBJ2-1; 9 nucleotides match TRBD1. V trimming: 3 bases; J trimming: 8 bases; junction bases outside the gene matches: 5. This CDR3 spans 14 amino acids. Germline lookup yields CDR1 SGHVS and CDR2 FQNEAQ. Here the CDR3 DNA reads TGTGCCAGCAGCTTGAGGGGACAGGGCGATGAGCAGTTCTTC. Translated: CASSLRGQGDEQFF.

V is TRBV28 and J is TRBJ1-5; perhaps TRBD1 as D (6 bases). This CDR3 contains 16 residues. Germline V gene sequence: CDR1 MDHEN, CDR2 SYDVKM. Trimming took 5 bases from V and 1 from J, leaving 15 bases between them. The CDR3 here is CASSNLQGVSNQPQHF. Written as DNA, the CDR3 is TGTGCCAGCAGTAACCTACAGGGTGTGAGCAATCAGCCCCAGCATTTT.

The CDR3 loop reads CASSFGDWGGTEAFF. The CDR3 nucleotides are TGTGCCAGCAGCTTTGGGGATTGGGGGGGCACTGAAGCTTTCTTT. V gene TRBV5-6 combines with J gene TRBJ1-1; D might be TRBD1 (5 bases). The CDR3 totals 15 residues. Per germline, CDR1 SGHDT and CDR2 YYEEEE. The germline V and J ends were trimmed by 2 bases and 4 bases, with 15 bases remaining between them.

The J gene is TRBJ1-2, the V gene TRBV5-4, with D hard to call. CDR1 is SGHNT and CDR2 is YYREEE in the germline V gene (reference sequence). V was cut by 1 base and J by 1 base, with 8 bases left in between. The CDR3 length is 14 residues. In DNA form, the CDR3 reads TGTGCCAGCAGCTTGAATACAGATAACTATGGCTACACCTTC. Translation gives CASSLNTDNYGYTF. The whole variable domain, remainder taken from reference TRBV5-4 and TRBJ1-2, is ETGVTQSPTHLIKTRGQQVTLRCSSQSGHNTVSWYQQALGQGPQFIFQYYREEENGRGNFPPRFSGLQFPNYSSELNVNALELDDSALYLCASSLNTDNYGYTFGSGTRLTVV.

This clone occurred once. This rearrangement joins TRBV7-2 to TRBJ2-7; D call uncertain. CDR1 is SGHTA and CDR2 is FQGNSA in the germline V gene. The CDR3 runs to 15 residues. The ends were cut back, 3 bases at V and 2 bases at J, with 14 bases in the middle. CDR3 nucleotide sequence: TGTGCCAGCAGCTTCGAAGCGAGAGCAACCTACGAGCAGTACTTC. Translation gives CASSFEARATYEQYF.

The chain combines TRBV15 with TRBJ2-7, with TRBD1 as a possible D gene (5 bases). Germline V gene data show CDR1 as LNHNV and CDR2 as YYDKDF (reference sequence). V shed 3 bases and J shed 6 bases, with 15 bases lying between them. The length of the CDR3 is 14 residues. CDR3 bases: TGTGCCACCAGCAGGGCAGGGTTGAGCGCCGAGCAGTACTTC. Translating it yields CATSRAGLSAEQYF.

The CDR3 loop is CASSQVRTLDLNTEAFF. As DNA, the CDR3 is TGCGCCAGCAGCCAAGTCAGAACCCTTGACTTGAACACTGAAGCTTTCTTT. V and J are TRBV4-3 and TRBJ1-1, with D hard to call. The germline V gene encodes CDR1 LGHNA and CDR2 YSLEER. The CDR3 is made up of 17 amino acids. V was cut by 1 base and J by 0 bases, with 15 bases left in between.

This clone was picked up one time. The CDR3 sequence: CASSPSGGVGEKLFF. CDR3 nucleotide sequence: TGTGCCAGCAGTCCAAGCGGTGGGGTTGGGGAAAAACTGTTTTTT. The gene calls are TRBV25-1 and TRBJ1-4; no clear D gene. The V gene lost 5 bases and the J gene lost 8 bases, with 18 bases spanning the gap. Germline V gene sequence: CDR1 MGHDK, CDR2 SYGVNS. The length of the CDR3 is 15 residues.

The chain carries TRBV27 and TRBJ2-1; TRBD2 aligns across 13 bases. The CDR3 covers 16 residues. Germline-derived CDR1 and CDR2 are MNHEY and SMNVEV (reference sequence). With 4 bases clipped from V and 9 bases from J, the junction kept 9 bases outside the gene matches. The CDR3 nucleotides read TGTGCCAGCAGTTGGACTAGCGGGAGTATAGGGAGTGAGCAGTTCTTC. Translated: CASSWTSGSIGSEQFF.

The chain has TRBV5-4 and TRBJ2-7; D remains unclear. The germline V gene has CDR1 SGHNT and CDR2 YYREEE (reference sequence). The CDR3 runs to 12 residues. Trimming shortened V by 7 bases and J by 3 bases, and 11 bases separated the two germline ends. Written as DNA, the CDR3 is TGTGCCAGCGGGCCTTCCGACTACGAGCAGTACTTC. Translation: CASGPSDYEQYF.

The chain recombines TRBV5-1 with TRBJ1-2, with D possibly TRBD1 on 6 matching bases. CDR3 length equals 15 residues. The V and J ends lost 3 bases and 2 bases respectively, with 14 bases between them. Germline V gene sequence: CDR1 SGHRS, CDR2 YFSETQ. The CDR3 coding sequence is TGCGCCAGCAGCTCGGATGGGACACCAAACTATGGCTACACCTTC. Translated, it gives CASSSDGTPNYGYTF.

The chain employs TRBV5-1 and TRBJ1-3, with D perhaps matching TRBD1 (5 bases). The CDR3 consists of 16 residues. Per the germline V gene, CDR1 is SGHRS and CDR2 is YFSETQ. Trimming took 2 bases from V and 0 from J, leaving 12 bases between them. The CDR3 nucleotides read TGCGCCAGCAGCTTTGGGGCCGTCAACTCTGGAAACACCATATATTTT. It is translated as CASSFGAVNSGNTIYF.

This chain joins TRBV27 and TRBJ2-5; tentative D call: TRBD1 (6 bases). V lost 5 bases, J lost 4 bases, and 20 bases lay in between. The length of the CDR3 is 16 residues. Germline loops: CDR1 MNHEY, CDR2 SMNVEV (reference sequence). CDR3 sequence reads: CASSTSRTVRGETQYF. CDR3 DNA sequence: TGTGCCAGCAGTACCTCTCGGACAGTCCGGGGAGAGACCCAGTACTTC.

The chain is built from TRBV5-1 and TRBJ1-2; D ambiguous. Germline CDR1 reads SGHRS; CDR2 reads YFSETQ. Trimming cost V 0 bases and J 1 base, with 10 bases left between them. This CDR3 contains 15 residues. CDR3 residues: CASSLGGEFNYGYTF. The CDR3 nucleotides read TGCGCCAGCAGCTTGGGCGGGGAGTTTAACTATGGCTACACCTTC.

This clone was detected only a few times. V gene TRBV21-1 combines with J gene TRBJ2-1; the table's D call, TRBD2, has no DNA check behind it. TRBV21-1 is marked as a pseudogene. The CDR3 length is 21 residues. The chain's CDR3 is CASSIKRTSACRAYSYNEQFF. The CDR3 coding sequence is TGTGCCAGCAGCATAAAAAGGACTAGCGCCTGCAGAGCCTACTCCTACAATGAGCAGTTCTTC.

The J gene is TRBJ2-1, the V gene TRBV18; 8 bases are shared with TRBD2. V gave up 2 bases and J gave up 7 bases; unmatched junction bases: 7. CDR3 size: 15 residues. Germline CDR1 is KGHSH and CDR2 is LQKENI. The CDR3 is CASSPIAGSTNEQFF. DNA for the CDR3: TGTGCCAGCTCACCAATAGCGGGAAGCACTAATGAGCAGTTCTTC.

The chain carries TRBV29-1 and TRBJ1-5; 7 nucleotides align to TRBD1. V lost 7 bases to trimming and J lost 5 bases; unmatched junction nucleotides: 8. Germline CDR1 is SQVTM and CDR2 is ANQGSEA. This CDR3 is built from 13 residues. CDR3 protein: CSARQGSDQPQHF. CDR3 DNA sequence: TGCAGCGCACGACAGGGCTCGGATCAGCCCCAGCATTTT.

The chain carries TRBV6-5 and TRBJ2-7, with 7 nucleotides matching TRBD2. Germline CDR1 MNHEY, CDR2 SVGAGI. The CDR3 extends over 14 amino acids. V gave up 6 bases and J gave up 2 bases; unmatched junction bases: 7. CDR3 DNA: TGTGCCAGCAGGAAGGGAGGGCCTACCTACGAGCAGTACTTC. Its protein is CASRKGGPTYEQYF.

The rearrangement links TRBV7-9 to TRBJ2-1; TRBD2 agrees at 7 bases. J was trimmed by 4 bases and V by 1 base; bases with no gene match: 1. This CDR3 comprises 14 residues. Per germline, CDR1 SEHNR and CDR2 FQNEAQ (reference sequence). The CDR3 DNA reads TGTGCCAGCAGCTTAGAACTAGCGTACAATGAGCAGTTCTTC. Its protein is CASSLELAYNEQFF.

The V and J genes are TRBV28 and TRBJ2-3, with D possibly being TRBD2 (7 bases). The CDR3 runs 17 residues. CDR1 is MDHEN, CDR2 SYDVKM, per germline. V shed 2 bases and J shed 0 bases, with 15 bases lying between them. The CDR3 reads CASSLLAGAGSTDTQYF. CDR3 DNA sequence: TGTGCCAGCAGTTTACTTGCGGGGGCGGGAAGCACAGATACGCAGTATTTT.

About this clone itself: Other DNA sequences in this specimen translate into the identical CDR3. The chain carries TRBV5-1 and TRBJ2-1; D may be TRBD2 (6 bases). Germline V gene data show CDR1 as SGHRS and CDR2 as YFSETQ. V was pared by 3 bases and J by 1 base, with 11 bases between. The CDR3 covers 15 residues. CDR3 region: CASSSTGGSYNEQFF. Written as DNA, the CDR3 is TGCGCCAGCAGCTCCACAGGAGGGTCCTACAATGAGCAGTTCTTC.